Listed below are T cell receptor beta chains from one sample, sequenced in a study of CD8+CD57+ T cells in acquired aplastic anemia. TCRdb passed the reads through MiXCR, listing each CDR3 protein once. The sample lists fewer than 250,000 distinct CDR3 sequences, around 50% occurring once. Sequenced: sorted CD4+, CD8+, or CD8+CD57+ T cells (not recorded which) from PBMCs. These receptors were obtained from a human donor with aplastic anemia. Both conserved end residues are part of each CDR3. Fields, in order: D gene, J gene, V gene, CDR3 length, clone size, CDR3 protein, CDR3 DNA. D genes are given only for firm matches. Expanded clones get a size class; other rows say once, few or many, or leave the size out.

.	TRBJ1-2	TRBV24-1	13	many	CAPRRRGNYGYTF	TGTGCCCCTAGACGGAGGGGGAACTATGGCTACACCTTC
TRBD1	TRBJ1-5	TRBV2	16	.	CASSLSGQGATETQHF	TGTGCCAGCAGTTTGTCGGGACAGGGGGCAACGGAGACCCAGCATTTT
.	TRBJ1-2	TRBV5-1	13	.	CASRPGAGYGYTF	TGCGCCAGCAGACCTGGGGCGGGCTATGGCTACACCTTC
.	TRBJ1-1	TRBV12-3/TRBV12-4	13	many	CAAQEAKDTEAFF	TGTGCCGCTCAGGAAGCGAAAGACACTGAAGCTTTCTTT
.	TRBJ1-6	TRBV19	13	many	CASSISRGSPLHF	TGTGCCAGTAGTATTAGCAGGGGTTCACCCCTCCACTTT
.	TRBJ1-6	TRBV6-2/TRBV6-3	17	many	CASSYYPNRPVNSPLHF	TGTGCCAGCAGTTACTACCCCAACAGACCGGTTAATTCACCCCTCCACTTT
.	TRBJ1-1	TRBV19	12	many	CASNPGRAEAFF	TGTGCCAGTAACCCGGGACGGGCTGAAGCTTTCTTT
.	TRBJ2-6	TRBV15	17	.	CATSSENSGSGANVLTF	TGTGCCACCAGCAGCGAAAACTCCGGCTCTGGGGCCAACGTCCTGACTTTC
TRBD2	TRBJ2-3	TRBV5-1	18	many	CASSLRTSGGLTTDTQYF	TGCGCCAGCAGCCTAAGGACTAGCGGGGGGTTAACCACAGATACGCAGTATTTT
.	TRBJ1-2	TRBV20-1	15	few	CSARNPGRTQDGYTF	TGCAGTGCTAGAAACCCGGGGAGGACACAAGATGGCTACACCTTC
TRBD1	TRBJ1-2	TRBV10-3	14	.	CAIIPDGQESTYTF	TGTGCCATCATTCCCGACGGACAGGAATCGACCTACACCTTC
.	TRBJ2-3	TRBV20-1	14	.	CSARGRHSYNEQYF	TGCAGTGCTAGGGGCCGCCACTCCTACAATGAGCAGTATTTT
.	TRBJ2-3	TRBV3-1	14	many	CASSPLPSTDTQYF	TGTGCCAGCAGCCCCCTCCCCAGCACAGATACGCAGTATTTT
.	TRBJ1-5	TRBV6-1	14	many	CASSDRGKDQPQHF	TGTGCCAGCAGTGACAGGGGAAAAGATCAGCCCCAGCATTTT
TRBD1	TRBJ1-2	TRBV19	14	.	CASSILGTGNGYTF	TGTGCCAGTAGTATCCTAGGGACAGGGAACGGCTACACCTTC
.	TRBJ1-3	TRBV19	13	.	CASKGISGNTIYF	TGTGCCAGTAAAGGGATTTCTGGAAACACCATATATTTT